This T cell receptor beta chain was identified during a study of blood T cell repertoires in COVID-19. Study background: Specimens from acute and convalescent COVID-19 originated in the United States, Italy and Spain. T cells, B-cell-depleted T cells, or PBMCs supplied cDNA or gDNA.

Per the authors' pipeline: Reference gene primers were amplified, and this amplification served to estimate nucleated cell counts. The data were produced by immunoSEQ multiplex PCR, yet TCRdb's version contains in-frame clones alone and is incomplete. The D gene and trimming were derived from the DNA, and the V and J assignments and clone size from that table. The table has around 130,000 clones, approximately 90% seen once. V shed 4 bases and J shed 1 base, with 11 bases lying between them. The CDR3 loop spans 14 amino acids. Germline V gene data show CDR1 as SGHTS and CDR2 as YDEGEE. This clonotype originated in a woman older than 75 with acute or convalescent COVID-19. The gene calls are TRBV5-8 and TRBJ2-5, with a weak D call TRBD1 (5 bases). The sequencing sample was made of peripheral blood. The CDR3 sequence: CASSLGHLQETQYF. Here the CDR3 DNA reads TGTGCCAGCAGCCTAGGACACCTCCAAGAGACCCAGTACTTC. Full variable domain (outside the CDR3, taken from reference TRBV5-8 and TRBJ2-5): EAGVTQSPTHLIKTRGQQATLRCSPISGHTSVYWYQQALGLGLQFLLWYDEGEERNRGNFPPRFSGRQFPNYSSELNVNALELEDSALYLCASSLGHLQETQYFGPGTRLLVL.